These T cell receptor beta chains were read from a single sample in a study of human T cells and chemical hapten exposure. TCRdb reprocessed the RACE reads via MiXCR and lists one record per CDR3 protein. The sample shows around 380,000 distinct CDR3 sequences, about 4.8% of them seen only once. Sequencing used whole blood, obtained in connection with sensitization to the hapten diphenylcyclopropenone (DPC). These receptors all stem from a woman aged 45-65 years with alopecia areata. Some clones in this sample may be carry-over from other donors' samples. CDR3s include the opening cysteine and the closing phenylalanine or tryptophan. A D gene is named only where the DNA matches it firmly. The size field is filled for only some rows; it gives once, few, many or a size class.

V gene,J gene,clone size,D gene,CDR3 protein,CDR3 DNA
TRBV11-2,TRBJ2-1,many,-,CASSSISSFPYNEQFF,TGTGCCAGCAGCTCAATTTCGAGTTTCCCCTACAATGAGCAGTTCTTC
TRBV6-5,TRBJ1-1,many,-,CASSSRKTGAHTEAFF,TGTGCCAGCAGCTCGCGGAAAACAGGCGCCCACACTGAAGCTTTCTTT
TRBV4-2,TRBJ2-7,many,TRBD1,CASSQRTGIYEQYF,TGTGCCAGCAGCCAGCGGACAGGGATCTACGAGCAGTACTTC
TRBV15,TRBJ1-5,many,-,CATSRSHQPQHF,TGTGCCACCAGCAGATCCCATCAGCCCCAGCATTTT
TRBV12-3/TRBV12-4,TRBJ2-1,many,TRBD1,CASSLGTEVNEQFF,TGTGCCAGCAGTTTGGGGACAGAGGTCAATGAGCAGTTCTTC
TRBV11-2,TRBJ2-5,many,-,CASSPVAVIGETQYF,TGTGCCAGCAGCCCGGTGGCGGTAATCGGGGAGACCCAGTACTTC
TRBV3-1,TRBJ1-2,many,-,CASSQDPGRGDYGYTF,TGTGCCAGCAGCCAAGATCCCGGCAGGGGAGACTATGGCTACACCTTC
TRBV11-3,TRBJ1-2,few,-,CASSRRQPYGYTF,TGTGCCAGCAGCCGCCGACAGCCCTATGGCTACACCTTC
TRBV10-3,TRBJ2-5,many,TRBD2,CAILAEAQETQYF,TGTGCCATCCTAGCGGAGGCCCAAGAGACCCAGTACTTC
TRBV28,TRBJ2-6,many,TRBD2,CASKGGSNSGANVLTF,TGTGCCAGCAAAGGCGGGAGCAACTCTGGGGCCAACGTCCTGACTTTC
TRBV11-1,TRBJ2-7,many,-,CASSIRAHEQYF,TGTGCCAGCAGCATCAGGGCGCACGAGCAGTACTTC
TRBV6-7,TRBJ2-3,-,-,CASSYVDGGTDTQYF,TGTGCCAGCAGTTACGTTGATGGGGGCACAGATACGCAGTATTTT
TRBV5-1,TRBJ2-5,many,-,CASSSGSGRETQYF,TGCGCCAGCAGTTCCGGGTCCGGACGAGAGACCCAGTACTTC
TRBV9,TRBJ2-7,-,TRBD2,CVSSVEAGHSYEQYF,TGTGTCAGCAGCGTAGAAGCGGGGCACTCCTACGAGCAGTACTTC
TRBV9,TRBJ1-1,many,TRBD1,CASSVGPRQGVTEAFF,TGTGCCAGCAGCGTAGGACCGAGGCAGGGGGTCACTGAAGCTTTCTTT
TRBV18,TRBJ1-4,few,-,CASSPKRAGDEKLFF,TGTGCCAGCTCACCAAAACGGGCAGGGGACGAAAAACTGTTTTTT
TRBV20-1,TRBJ2-1,-,-,CSAREGQRNEQFF,TGCAGTGCTAGGGAAGGTCAGCGCAATGAGCAGTTCTTC
TRBV12-5,TRBJ2-5,-,TRBD1,CASGSYPPPTGWQETQYF,TGTGCTAGTGGTTCCTATCCCCCCCCGACAGGGTGGCAAGAGACCCAGTACTTC
TRBV4-2,TRBJ2-3,-,TRBD2,CASSQVQRGSTDTQYF,TGTGCCAGCAGCCAAGTCCAGCGGGGTAGCACAGATACGCAGTATTTT
TRBV2,TRBJ1-5,many,-,CASSEALIQPQHF,TGTGCCAGCAGTGAAGCGCTTATTCAGCCCCAGCATTTT
TRBV2,TRBJ2-1,-,-,CASSGTSNYNEQFF,TGTGCCAGCAGTGGAACTAGTAATTACAATGAGCAGTTCTTC
TRBV6-2/TRBV6-3,TRBJ2-7,many,-,CASKGRTYEQYF,TGTGCCAGCAAGGGGAGGACCTACGAGCAGTACTTC
TRBV3-1,TRBJ1-2,many,-,CASSQESRGVYGYTF,TGTGCCAGCAGCCAAGAATCCAGGGGCGTCTATGGCTACACCTTC
TRBV6-1,TRBJ1-1,many,-,CASSAGITEAFF,TGTGCCAGCTCGGCAGGGATCACTGAAGCTTTCTTT
TRBV6-2/TRBV6-3,TRBJ2-1,many,-,CASSWVGAAYNEQFF,TGTGCCAGCAGTTGGGTGGGGGCCGCCTACAATGAGCAGTTCTTC
TRBV12-3/TRBV12-4,TRBJ2-7,many,-,CASSLPRISHEQYF,TGTGCCAGCAGTTTACCGAGGATCAGCCACGAGCAGTACTTC
TRBV6-5,TRBJ1-5,many,-,CASSDRKNQPQHF,TGTGCCAGCAGCGACAGGAAGAATCAGCCCCAGCATTTT
TRBV20-1,TRBJ1-1,many,-,CSARDRLRPEAFF,TGCAGTGCTAGAGACAGGCTAAGGCCTGAAGCTTTCTTT
TRBV15,TRBJ1-5,many,-,CATSPLNQPQHF,TGTGCCACCAGCCCTCTTAATCAGCCCCAGCATTTT
TRBV6-2/TRBV6-3,TRBJ2-1,many,-,CASSSHGGSSYNEQFF,TGTGCCAGCAGCTCCCATGGTGGGAGCTCCTACAATGAGCAGTTCTTC
TRBV9,TRBJ2-7,few,TRBD1,CASSVVGDRASEQYF,TGTGCCAGCAGCGTAGTCGGGGACAGGGCGAGTGAGCAGTACTTC
TRBV29-1,TRBJ2-7,few,TRBD1,CSVVPGQGSYEQYF,TGCAGCGTTGTGCCGGGACAGGGGTCCTACGAGCAGTACTTC
TRBV29-1,TRBJ1-2,few,TRBD1,CSVYTGGFYGYTF,TGCAGCGTCTACACAGGGGGCTTCTATGGCTACACCTTC
TRBV27,TRBJ1-1,-,-,CASSRWTENTEAFF,TGTGCCAGCAGCCGATGGACGGAGAACACTGAAGCTTTCTTT
TRBV28,TRBJ1-6,many,TRBD1,CASSPRQGARNSPLHF,TGTGCCAGCAGTCCAAGACAGGGGGCTAGGAATTCACCCCTCCACTTT
TRBV5-8,TRBJ1-5,few,-,CASSLAQHSNQPQHF,TGTGCCAGCAGCTTGGCTCAGCATAGCAATCAGCCCCAGCATTTT
TRBV24-1,TRBJ2-1,many,-,CATSDAGPHNEQFF,TGTGCCACCAGTGACGCCGGTCCTCACAATGAGCAGTTCTTC
TRBV23-1,TRBJ1-1,many,TRBD1,CASSQNPPDNYCSYDRGRSDEAFF,TGCGCCAGCAGTCAGAATCCCCCCGACAACTACTGCTCCTACGACAGGGGACGAAGTGATGAAGCTTTCTTT
TRBV6-1,TRBJ1-5,many,TRBD1,CASKNRGSNQPQHF,TGTGCCAGCAAGAACAGGGGCTCCAATCAGCCCCAGCATTTT
TRBV19,TRBJ2-1,-,-,CASSINRPELGNEQFF,TGTGCCAGTAGTATCAACAGGCCGGAACTAGGTAATGAGCAGTTCTTC
TRBV6-6,TRBJ2-3,many,-,CASTGQPPTDTQYF,TGTGCCAGCACCGGCCAGCCCCCTACAGATACGCAGTATTTT
TRBV7-9,TRBJ2-4,few,-,CASSLGYEVYF,TGTGCCAGCAGCTTAGGCTACGAGGTTTACTTC
TRBV27,TRBJ1-5,many,TRBD1,CASSLGTGAGNQPQHF,TGTGCCAGCAGTTTGGGGACAGGGGCCGGCAATCAGCCCCAGCATTTT
TRBV4-1,TRBJ2-7,-,-,CASSQDPFYEQYF,TGCGCCAGCAGCCAAGATCCCTTCTACGAGCAGTACTTC
TRBV28,TRBJ2-1,many,TRBD2,CASSFSSLAGVNNEQFF,TGTGCCAGCAGTTTTTCCTCACTAGCGGGAGTTAACAATGAGCAGTTCTTC
TRBV6-2/TRBV6-3,TRBJ1-1,many,-,CASSYVDTEAFF,TGTGCCAGCAGTTACGTTGACACTGAAGCTTTCTTT
TRBV29-1,TRBJ2-7,many,TRBD2,CSVRGLAGGQHEQYF,TGCAGCGTCCGAGGACTAGCGGGAGGGCAGCACGAGCAGTACTTC
TRBV14,TRBJ2-7,many,TRBD2,CASSQLGLGEQYF,TGTGCCAGCAGCCAATTAGGACTAGGCGAGCAGTACTTC
TRBV9,TRBJ2-3,few,-,CASSSGEAPITDTQYF,TGTGCCAGCAGCTCCGGGGAGGCTCCGATAACAGATACGCAGTATTTT